Here is one T cell receptor (beta chain) with its context. Its cognate antigen is unknown. CDR1 and CDR2 from the germline V gene are SGHAT and FQNNGV. The V end lost 5 bases, the J end lost 4 bases, and 18 bases lay between the germline ends. This CDR3 comprises 16 residues. This sample was taken from a study of T cell responses to AZD1222 COVID-19 vaccine. Study results and limitations: Across the whole spike, CD4 TCRs peaked at regions 160-218 and 743-854. Two AZD1222 doses significantly raised spike-specific TCR breadth and depth over controls. Only a handful of people who got AZD1222 tested seropositive at baseline. The donors showed a predominance of white British ancestry and of females, with possible underestimation of clonal diversity.

Some clones are missing from TCRdb's copy, which holds only in-frame ones; the method was immunoSEQ multiplex PCR. The repertoire consists of about 70,000 clones, with around nine tenths occurring once and the leading ten covering 4% to 5.5%. Here the sequenced sample was peripheral blood, taken 28 days after the second dose of the MenACWY control vaccine. The source is an adult who received the MenACWY meningococcal vaccine as a control. The rearrangement uses TRBV11-2 and TRBJ2-1; a weak D match, TRBD1 (6 bases). CDR3 loop: CASSPGTPQLYNEQFF. DNA of the CDR3: TGTGCCAGCAGCCCCGGGACACCCCAGCTATACAATGAGCAGTTCTTC.